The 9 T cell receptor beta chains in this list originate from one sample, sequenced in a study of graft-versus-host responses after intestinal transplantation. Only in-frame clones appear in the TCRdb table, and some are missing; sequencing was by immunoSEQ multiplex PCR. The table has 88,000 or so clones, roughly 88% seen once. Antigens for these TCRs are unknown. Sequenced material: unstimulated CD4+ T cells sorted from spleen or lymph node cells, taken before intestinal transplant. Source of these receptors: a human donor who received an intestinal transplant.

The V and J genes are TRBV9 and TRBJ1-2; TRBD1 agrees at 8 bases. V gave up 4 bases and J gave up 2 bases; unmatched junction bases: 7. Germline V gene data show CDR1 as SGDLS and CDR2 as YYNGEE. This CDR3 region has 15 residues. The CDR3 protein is CASSPRDRGNYGYTF. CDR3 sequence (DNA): TGTGCCAGCAGCCCGAGAGACAGGGGAAACTATGGCTACACCTTC.

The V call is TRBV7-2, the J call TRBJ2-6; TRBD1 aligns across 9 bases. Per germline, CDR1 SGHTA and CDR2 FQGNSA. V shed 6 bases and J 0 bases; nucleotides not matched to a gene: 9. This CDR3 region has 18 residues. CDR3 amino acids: CASRRTGATFSGANVLTF. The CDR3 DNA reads TGTGCCAGCAGGAGGACAGGGGCCACCTTCTCTGGGGCCAACGTCCTGACTTTC.

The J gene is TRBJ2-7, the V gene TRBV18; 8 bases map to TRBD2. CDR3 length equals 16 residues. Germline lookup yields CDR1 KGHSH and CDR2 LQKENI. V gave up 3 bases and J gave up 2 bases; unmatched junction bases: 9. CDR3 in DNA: TGTGCCAGCTCACCCCAGGGGCGGGGGGCCCCCTACGAGCAGTACTTC. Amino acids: CASSPQGRGAPYEQYF. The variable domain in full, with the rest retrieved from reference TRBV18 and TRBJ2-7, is NAGVMQNPRHLVRRRGQEARLRCSPMKGHSHVYWYRQLPEEGLKFMVYLQKENIIDESGMPKERFSAEFPKEGPSILRIQQVVRGDSAAYFCASSPQGRGAPYEQYFGPGTRLTVT.

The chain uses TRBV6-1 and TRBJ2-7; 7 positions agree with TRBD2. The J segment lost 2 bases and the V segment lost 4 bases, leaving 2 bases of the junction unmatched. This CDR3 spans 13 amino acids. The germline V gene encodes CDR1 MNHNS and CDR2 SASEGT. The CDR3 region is CASSVGGAYEQYF. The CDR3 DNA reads TGTGCCAGCAGTGTGGGGGGGGCCTACGAGCAGTACTTC.

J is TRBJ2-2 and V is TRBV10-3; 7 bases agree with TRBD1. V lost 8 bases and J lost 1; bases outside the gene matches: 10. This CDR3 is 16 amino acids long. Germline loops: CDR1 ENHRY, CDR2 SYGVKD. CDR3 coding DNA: TGTGCCATCGGTCGCCAAGGACAGGAGAACACCGGGGAGCTGTTTTTT. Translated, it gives CAIGRQGQENTGELFF.

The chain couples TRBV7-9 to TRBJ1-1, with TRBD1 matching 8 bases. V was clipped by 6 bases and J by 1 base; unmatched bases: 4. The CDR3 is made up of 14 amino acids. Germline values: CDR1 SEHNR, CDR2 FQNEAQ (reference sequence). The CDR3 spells CASSRDRKNTEAFF. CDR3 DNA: TGTGCCAGCAGTCGGGACAGGAAGAACACTGAAGCTTTCTTT.

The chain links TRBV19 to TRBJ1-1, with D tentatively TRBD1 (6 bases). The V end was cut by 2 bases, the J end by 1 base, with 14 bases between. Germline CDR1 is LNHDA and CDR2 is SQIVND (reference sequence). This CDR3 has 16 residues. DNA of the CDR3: TGTGCCAGTAGTATATCCGGGGGGCGAGAGAACACTGAAGCTTTCTTT. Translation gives CASSISGGRENTEAFF.

CDR3 nucleotide sequence: TGTGCCAGCAGCTTGGAACAGACAGGGTACGAGCAGTACTTC. Translating gives CASSLEQTGYEQYF. V usage is TRBV5-5 and J usage is TRBJ2-7; 7 nucleotides agree with TRBD1. Trimming cost V 0 bases and J 4 bases; bases outside gene matches: 4. This CDR3 contains 14 residues. Germline V CDR1 and CDR2: SGHKS, YYEKEE (reference sequence). Using reference TRBV5-5 and TRBJ2-7 for the parts outside the CDR3, the full variable domain is DAGVTQSPTHLIKTRGQQVTLRCSPISGHKSVSWYQQVLGQGPQFIFQYYEKEERGRGNFPDRFSARQFPNYSSELNVNALLLGDSALYLCASSLEQTGYEQYFGPGTRLTVT.

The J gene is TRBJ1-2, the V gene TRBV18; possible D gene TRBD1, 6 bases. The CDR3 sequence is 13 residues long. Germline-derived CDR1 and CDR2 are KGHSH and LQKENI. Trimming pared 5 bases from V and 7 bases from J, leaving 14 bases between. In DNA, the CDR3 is TGTGCCAGCTCAACGCAACAGGGTGTTGGCTACACCTTC. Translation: CASSTQQGVGYTF.